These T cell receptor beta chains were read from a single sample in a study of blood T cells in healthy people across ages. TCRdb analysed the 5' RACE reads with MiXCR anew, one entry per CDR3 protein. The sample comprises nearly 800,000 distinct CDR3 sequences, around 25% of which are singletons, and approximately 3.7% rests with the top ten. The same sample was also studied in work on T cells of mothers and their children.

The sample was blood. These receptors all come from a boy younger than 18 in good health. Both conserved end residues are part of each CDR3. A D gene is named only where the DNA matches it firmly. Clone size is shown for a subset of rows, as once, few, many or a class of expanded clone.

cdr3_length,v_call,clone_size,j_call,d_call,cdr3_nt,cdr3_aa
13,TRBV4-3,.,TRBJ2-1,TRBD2,TGCGCCAGCAGCCAAGGAGGCGGGAGAATTCAGTTCTTC,CASSQGGGRIQFF
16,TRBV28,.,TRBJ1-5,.,TGTGCCAGCAGTAACCCTGGACGTTATAGCAATCAGCCCCAGCATTTT,CASSNPGRYSNQPQHF
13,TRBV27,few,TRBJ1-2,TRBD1,TGTGCCAGCAGTCGACAGGGTCACTATGGCTACACCTTC,CASSRQGHYGYTF
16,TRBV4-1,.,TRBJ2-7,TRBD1,TGCGCCAGCAGCTTACGCGGACAGGGGTTAAGCGACGAGCAGTACTTC,CASSLRGQGLSDEQYF
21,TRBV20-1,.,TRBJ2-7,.,TGCAGTGCTAGAAGCTTGGGGCCGACAGGACCGACTAGTTTTTTTACGAACGAGCAGTACTTC,CSARSLGPTGPTSFFTNEQYF
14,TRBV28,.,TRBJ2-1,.,TGTGCCAGCAGTTTTGCCCCGCCCGGCAATGAGCAGTTCTTC,CASSFAPPGNEQFF
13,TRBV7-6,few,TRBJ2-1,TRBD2,TGTGCCAGCAGTAACGGGGGGAACAATGAGCAGTTCTTC,CASSNGGNNEQFF
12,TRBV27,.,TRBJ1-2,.,TGTGCCAGCAGTTCCCCCGTCGGTGGCTACACCTTC,CASSSPVGGYTF
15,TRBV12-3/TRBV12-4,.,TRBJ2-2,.,TGTGCCAGCAGTTTATTCGGACAGACCACCGGGGAGCTGTTTTTT,CASSLFGQTTGELFF
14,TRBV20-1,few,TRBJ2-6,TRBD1,TGCAGTGCTCTGGACAGGCTCCGAGCCAACGTCCTGACTTTC,CSALDRLRANVLTF
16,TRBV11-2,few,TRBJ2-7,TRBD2,TGTGCCAGCAGCTTAGATTTTGGTCTAGCGGACTACGAGCAGTACTTC,CASSLDFGLADYEQYF
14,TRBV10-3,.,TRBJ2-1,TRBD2,TGTGCCATCAGTGACCTAGCGGGAGTTAATGAGCAGTTCTTC,CAISDLAGVNEQFF
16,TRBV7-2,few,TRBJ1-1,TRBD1,TGTGCCAGCAGCCCCGGCCAGGGGGCCCCGAACACTGAAGCTTTCTTT,CASSPGQGAPNTEAFF
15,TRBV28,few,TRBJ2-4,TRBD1,TGTGCCACCGACTCGAGGGACAGGGCCTGGGGCATTCAGTACTTC,CATDSRDRAWGIQYF
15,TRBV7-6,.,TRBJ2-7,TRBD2,TGTGCCAGCAGCCACCCGTCCCTAGCGGGGTGGGAGCAGTACTTC,CASSHPSLAGWEQYF
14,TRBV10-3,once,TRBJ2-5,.,TGTGCCATCAGTGAGTCGCTCCGCCAAGAGACCCAGTACTTC,CAISESLRQETQYF